This TCR beta chain came from a study of blood T cell repertoires in COVID-19. Across the study: The cDNA or gDNA used as material had been derived from T cells, B-cell-depleted T cells, or PBMCs.

Measured with immunoSEQ multiplex PCR; TCRdb has only the in-frame clones, and not every one. The repertoire holds over 200,000 clones, with less than 85% as singletons. Participants came from 24 US areas, aged about 18 to 95 years. In Cohort 3, a recovered donor had either two negative PCRs, clearance, or symptom resolution. The clonotype comes from a man aged 55-75 years who had recovered from COVID-19. The specimen was PBMCs or T cells enriched from blood (not recorded which).

CDR3: CASSRGDYNEQFF. CDR3 nucleotide sequence: TGTGCCAGCAGCCGGGGGGACTACAATGAGCAGTTCTTC. The rearrangement uses TRBV28 and TRBJ2-1; 7 positions match TRBD2. The CDR3 has 13 amino acids. The junction had 2 bases not matched to a gene; V was cut back by 6 bases and J by 3 bases. The germline V gene encodes CDR1 MDHEN and CDR2 SYDVKM. The full variable domain, rest sourced from reference TRBV28 and TRBJ2-1, is DVKVTQSSRYLVKRTGEKVFLECVQDMDHENMFWYRQDPGLGLRLIYFSYDVKMKEKGDIPEGYSVSREKKERFSLILESASTNQTSMYLCASSRGDYNEQFFGPGTRLTVL.